A single sample gave rise to the 8 T cell receptor beta chains below, sequenced in a study of T-cell reconstitution after alpha-beta-depleted transplantation in children. Preparation of the TCRbeta library involved a method that used unique molecular identifiers. TCRdb passed the PCR reads through MiXCR, listing each CDR3 protein once. The table records about 510,000 distinct CDR3 sequences, roughly 11% of them present only once. The sequencing used PBMCs, mostly from graft donor cells, collected 180 days after TCRalphabeta/CD19-depleted stem cell transplant. The receptor set was obtained from a female patient aged 2-10 years who had a stem cell transplant for aplastic anemia, so the T cells may come from the graft donor.

This clonotype has ten or more counts. This sequence joins TRBV10-3 and TRBJ2-3; TRBD2 aligns across 7 bases. Germline V lookup: CDR1 ENHRY, CDR2 SYGVKD. The V gene end was trimmed by 11 bases and the J gene end by 3 bases; junction bases not matched to a gene: 8. This CDR3 comprises 13 residues. CDR3 in amino acids: CAANREDTDTQYF. The CDR3 DNA reads TGTGCCGCCAATCGGGAGGATACAGATACGCAGTATTTT.

The chain is built from TRBV15 and TRBJ2-1; unclear D gene. The length of the CDR3 is 17 residues. Trimming removed 0 bases from V and 6 bases from J, with 18 bases in between. CDR1 and CDR2 (germline): LNHNV, YYDKDF (reference sequence). The CDR3 loop reads CATSREGTLRSSNEQFF. The CDR3 DNA follows: TGTGCCACCAGCAGAGAAGGTACTTTACGGTCTAGCAATGAGCAGTTCTTC.

A few counts support this clonotype. The V gene is TRBV7-9, the J gene TRBJ2-1; D unclear. Germline CDR1 is SEHNR and CDR2 is FQNEAQ (reference sequence). Trimming took 5 bases from V and 3 from J, leaving 11 bases between them. CDR3 length: 14 amino acids. CDR3 in DNA: TGTGCCAGCAGCGCCATGCCACTCTACAATGAGCAGTTCTTC. It codes for CASSAMPLYNEQFF.

The chain uses TRBV25-1 and TRBJ1-5; D is uncertain. Trimming took off 2 bases at V and 6 bases at J, with 11 bases between the two ends. Germline CDR1 MGHDK, CDR2 SYGVNS. CDR3 size: 14 residues. The DNA of the CDR3 is TGTGCCAGCAGTGAAGGAGGGCGCGTTCAGCCCCAGCATTTT. Translation: CASSEGGRVQPQHF.

This clonotype was seen more than once but under ten times. The chain carries TRBV29-1 and TRBJ2-5; D gene uncertain. The CDR3 totals 13 residues. CDR1 and CDR2 from the germline V gene are SQVTM and ANQGSEA. Trimming took 6 bases from V and 3 from J, leaving 14 bases between them. The CDR3 nucleotides read TGCAGCGTAGCCCTAGGGTCCAAAGAGACCCAGTACTTC. Translating it yields CSVALGSKETQYF.

The chain has TRBV4-2 and TRBJ2-3; tentatively, D is TRBD2 (8 bases). V gave up 5 bases and J gave up 4 bases, with 28 bases separating them. This CDR3 region has 19 residues. From germline, CDR1 is LGHNA and CDR2 YNFKEQ. The CDR3 protein is CASSRGQAGEAGGPDTQYF. The DNA for the CDR3 is TGTGCCAGCAGCAGAGGACAGGCGGGTGAGGCGGGAGGTCCAGATACGCAGTATTTT.

This clonotype was seen a few times. The chain uses TRBV12-3 or TRBV12-4 and TRBJ1-1; 8 bases match TRBD1. With V trimmed by 4 bases and J by 1 base, 5 bases remained unmatched. The CDR3 is 15 residues long. The CDR3 DNA reads TGTGCCAGCAGTTCCGCGGACAGGGAGAACACTGAAGCTTTCTTT. Translating it yields CASSSADRENTEAFF.

This clonotype appeared a few times. The V call is TRBV4-3, the J call TRBJ2-1; D is unclear. The CDR3 has 12 residues. Germline loops: CDR1 LGHNA, CDR2 YSLEER. The V gene lost 1 base and the J gene lost 9 bases, with 7 bases spanning the gap. The CDR3 coding sequence is TGCGCCAGCAGCCAAGGGCCCACTGAGCAGTTCTTC. Translation gives CASSQGPTEQFF.